This is a list of T cell receptor beta chains from one sample in a study of identifying expanded T cells in peripheral blood. TCRdb's copy holds only in-frame clones and misses some; the assay was immunoSEQ multiplex PCR. The top ten clones hold 4.5% of a sample with approximately 86,000 clones, 70% to 90% of them seen once. The source material was blood. The receptors originated from a person aged 18-70 years in good health. The CDR3 runs from the conserved cysteine through the conserved F or W. Each record gives: J gene, V gene, CDR3 protein.

>TRBJ1-5|TRBV19
CASDEGDQPQHF
>TRBJ1-6|TRBV7-2
CASSLVGGGNSPLHF
>TRBJ1-3|TRBV7-3
CAPPTVGQTSGNTIYF
>TRBJ2-7|TRBV4-3
CASSQDRDGGSSYEQYF
>TRBJ2-7|TRBV5-1
CASSAQGFLSHEQYF
>TRBJ2-1|TRBV10-3
CAISVRGGVDNEQFF
>TRBJ1-6|TRBV6-5
CASSPRGASPLHF
>TRBJ1-6|TRBV11-2
CASSLAGSSYNSPLHF
>TRBJ2-2|TRBV5-4
CASSWSGELFF
>TRBJ1-3|TRBV6-5
CASSLRTTGNTIYF
>TRBJ2-1|TRBV7-8
CASGGGLTRSYNEQFF
>TRBJ2-7|TRBV7-8
CASSLSGQGGEQYF
>TRBJ2-3|TRBV20-1
CSAKADTQYF
>TRBJ2-6|TRBV6-4
CASSDLARPGVSGANVLTF
>TRBJ1-4|TRBV6-1
CASSESPDRRGEKLFF
>TRBJ1-2|TRBV29-1
CSVEDLVSGYTF
>TRBJ2-1|TRBV5-1
CASSPRQSLKDEQFF
>TRBJ2-1|TRBV2
CASSGGRGNEQFF
>TRBJ1-1|TRBV7-6
CASSLAGEAFF
>TRBJ2-7|TRBV5-5
CASRWDRGSHEQYF
>TRBJ2-7|TRBV5-6
CASSFRGSDRGKNYEQYF
>TRBJ2-5|TRBV19
CASSPGGGGFFKETQYF
>TRBJ2-5|TRBV5-4
CASSFWEETQYF
>TRBJ2-5|TRBV2
CASSEDLAGQETQYF
>TRBJ1-1|TRBV19
CASSIGAWGARSEAFF
>TRBJ1-6|TRBV19
CASSFSSYNSPLHF
>TRBJ1-5|TRBV5-4
CASSFGRGGQPQHF
>TRBJ2-5|TRBV6-1
CASLRDRGRETQYF
>TRBJ2-5|TRBV6-5
CASSYRDSFIETQYF
>TRBJ1-1|TRBV30
CAWTEGLGSTEAFF
>TRBJ1-1|TRBV14
CASSLQGDTEAFF
>TRBJ2-7|TRBV5-1
CASDPGTGDSYEQYF
>TRBJ1-2|TRBV30
CAWGAERPYGYTF
>TRBJ1-6|TRBV7-2
CASSLAPGAADGPDSPLHF
>TRBJ2-6|TRBV30
CASDRPTGANVLTF
>TRBJ2-7|TRBV7-8
CASSLRVSVSYEQYF
>TRBJ2-6|TRBV5-4
CASSSLGRGESGANVLTF
>TRBJ2-7|TRBV2
CASSPRTDAYEQYF
>TRBJ2-1|TRBV29-1
CSALVGPEQFF
>TRBJ2-1|TRBV5-5
CASSRRGPSYNEQFF
>TRBJ1-4|TRBV15
CATSRDSLNHEKLFF
>TRBJ1-4|TRBV19
CASSGGATNEKLFF
>TRBJ1-2|TRBV4-3
CASSPAGQTSSGYTF
>TRBJ2-7|TRBV5-5
CASSPHRLLESYEQYF